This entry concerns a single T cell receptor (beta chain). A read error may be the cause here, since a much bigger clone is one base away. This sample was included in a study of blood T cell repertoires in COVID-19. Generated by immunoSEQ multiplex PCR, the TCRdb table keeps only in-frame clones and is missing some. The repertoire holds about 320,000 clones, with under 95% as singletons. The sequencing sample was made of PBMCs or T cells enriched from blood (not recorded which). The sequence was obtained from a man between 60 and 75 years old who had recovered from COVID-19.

The CDR3 protein is CASSLASYEQYF. In nucleotides, the CDR3 is TGTGCCAGCAGCTTAGCCAGCTACGAGCAGTACTTC. The chain carries TRBV13 and TRBJ2-7; no clear D gene. V was trimmed by 1 base and J by 3 bases, leaving 4 bases between them. The CDR3 is 12 amino acids. Germline V CDR1 and CDR2: PRHDT, FYEKMQ (reference sequence).